The clone carrying this TCR beta chain was detected only a few times. These data are taken from a study of blood T cell repertoires in COVID-19. For the study at large: Some COVID-19 samples were acute and others convalescent; all came from the United States, Italy and Spain. The cDNA or gDNA used as material had been derived from T cells, B-cell-depleted T cells, or PBMCs.

The CDR3 is 15 residues long. Germline V gene data show CDR1 as KGHSH and CDR2 as LQKENI. V dropped 3 bases and J dropped 1; count of bases not matched to a gene: 4. Per the original data handling: For nucleated cells, counts were estimated from reference gene primer amplification. Here immunoSEQ multiplex PCR was the method, and the copy in TCRdb shows in-frame clones only, minus some. The V and J calls and the clone size are those of that table, but D and trimming were determined from the DNA. The data show tens of thousands of clones, around 85% seen once. Sequencing input: peripheral blood. The sequence was collected from a man aged 60-69 years with active or convalescent COVID-19. The rearrangement joins TRBV18 to TRBJ2-5, with 8 bases aligning to TRBD1. The DNA of the CDR3 is TGTGCCAGCTCACCTATCGGGACAGGCCAAGAGACCCAGTACTTC. Its protein product is CASSPIGTGQETQYF.